This T cell receptor (beta chain) derives from a study of beta chain features in type 1 diabetes (dated by TCRdb to 2016 to 2019). Study-level background: Mean age, gender distribution, total cell number and subset yield did not differ between patients and healthy donors. A total of approximately 110,000,000 sorted cells were examined across all samples, and a strong correlation was observed between cell number per subset and RNA yield. The study compared the TCRB repertoires of sorted circulating CD4+ T cell subsets in recently diagnosed type 1 diabetes patients with those in matched healthy donors. Whereas all 30 or so donors provided naive and central memory subsets, regulatory and stem cell-like memory subsets were isolated from just 8 patients and roughly 8 healthy donors.

This clone has only a few counts. This receptor's antigen is unknown. No much larger clone is present one base from it, and per-base qualities are unavailable. The entire amount of isolated RNA was reverse transcribed using the High Capacity cDNA Reverse Transcription Kit, so the sequenced TCRB transcripts were expressed ones. Deep immunoSEQ sequencing was applied to naive, central memory and regulatory T cell samples, giving an average of roughly 3.5 million total reads per sample. After sorted cells were lysed in RLT buffer, RNA was extracted with DNase-treated RNeasy Micro or Mini kits, with the choice depending on cell number. Each cell subset was processed separately to prevent cross-contamination, with patient and healthy donor samples processed together. TCRB sequences were amplified from cDNA with the immunoSEQ multiplex PCR, producing 87-bp fragments spanning the CDR3 region. Amplicons were sequenced on the Illumina HiSeq platform. As for the authors' bioinformatics: PCR bias was corrected computationally using synthetic template baselines, and reads within Hamming distance 2 were collapsed, with unmergeable singletons discarded. Reads were aligned against IMGT to assign V, D and J genes, CDR3 length and insertions or deletions at six rearrangement sites. Within each subset, clonotype counts were normalized to sorted cell number, and only after that were true diversity and Gini coefficients computed with the tcR R package. The overlap coefficient, calculated on TCRB nucleotide sequences, was used to measure repertoire sharing. The table was pulled from immuneACCESS by TCRdb, which kept in-frame rearrangements only. Such tables lose some clones; where checked, under half of the loss comes from unresolved V genes, and the rest has no known cause. V, J and clone size were drawn from that table, and D and trimming were deduced from the DNA. Here the sample has over 150,000 clones; less than 9.5% occur a single time. Of the sample, 0.94% falls within the top ten clones.

CDR1 and CDR2, per the germline V gene, are SGDLS and YYNGEE. The CDR3 measures 18 amino acids from cysteine to phenylalanine. The CDR3 DNA has 54 bases and is translated from base 1. V is cut back by 0 bases and J by 2 bases, with 11 bases in the junction unmatched. The research as a whole found: In all four CD4+ subsets, TCRB CDR3 length was moderately but significantly shorter in type 1 diabetes patients. Only small numbers of individuals were included in the HLA sub-analyses, which left unresolved whether HLA type had any influence on TCRB rearrangement. Shorter templates might be favored by PCR, yet because patient and control samples were amplified and corrected together, any such skew would affect both groups equally. Sequencing cDNA rather than genomic DNA could over-represent highly expressing activated cells, although activation and CD3 levels did not differ between groups. Naive, central memory and regulatory TCRB repertoires appeared to be more alike among patients than among healthy donors. Fewer insertions and more nucleotide deletions at VDJ recombination sites were observed in patients with type 1 diabetes, implying thymic rearrangement abnormalities.

Each donor gave one peripheral blood draw, averaging approximately 120 mL, which was collected into heparinised tubes. Naive, central memory, regulatory and stem cell-like memory CD4+ T cells were sorted on a BD FACSAria II using a panel including CD45RO, CCR7, CD25, CD127, CD95 and CD27. All sorted populations exceeded 95% purity. PBMCs were separated immediately by Lymphoprep density gradient centrifugation and were stained directly, without being cultured. So that batch effects would be minimized, each experiment stained and sorted samples in pairs, pairing one healthy donor with one patient. The TCR was taken from a woman aged 40 to 50 with type 1 diabetes. The sample comprised central memory CD4+ T cells from blood. The rearranged chain carries TRBV9 and TRBJ2-5, with TRBD1 identical over 9 junction bases. The encoded CDR3 is CASSVGLRGQGFQETQYF. DNA sequence: TGTGCCAGCAGCGTAGGGCTGCGAGGACAGGGGTTTCAAGAGACCCAGTACTTC.